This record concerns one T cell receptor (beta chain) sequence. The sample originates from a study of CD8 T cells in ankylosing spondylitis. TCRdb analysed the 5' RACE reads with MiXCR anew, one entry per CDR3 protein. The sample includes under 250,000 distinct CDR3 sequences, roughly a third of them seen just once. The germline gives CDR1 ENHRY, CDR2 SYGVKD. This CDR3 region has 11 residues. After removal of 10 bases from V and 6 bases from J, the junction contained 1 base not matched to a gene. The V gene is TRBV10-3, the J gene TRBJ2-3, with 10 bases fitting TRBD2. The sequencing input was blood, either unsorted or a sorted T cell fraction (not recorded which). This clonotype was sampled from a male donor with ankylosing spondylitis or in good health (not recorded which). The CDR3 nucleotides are TGTGCCACAGCGGGGGGGGATACGCAGTATTTT. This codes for CATAGGDTQYF.